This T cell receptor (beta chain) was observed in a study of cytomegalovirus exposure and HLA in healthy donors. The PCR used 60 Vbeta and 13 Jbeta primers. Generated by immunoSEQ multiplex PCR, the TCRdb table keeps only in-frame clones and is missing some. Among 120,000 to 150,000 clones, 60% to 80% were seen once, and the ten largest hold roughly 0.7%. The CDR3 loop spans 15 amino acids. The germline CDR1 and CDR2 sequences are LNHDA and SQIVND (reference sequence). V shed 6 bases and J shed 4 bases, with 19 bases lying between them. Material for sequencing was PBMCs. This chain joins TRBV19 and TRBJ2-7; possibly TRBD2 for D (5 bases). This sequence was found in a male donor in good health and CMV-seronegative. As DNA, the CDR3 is TGTGCCAGTAGATCGGTTTCTAGAGGGAATTACGAGCAGTACTTC. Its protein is CASRSVSRGNYEQYF.